The clone carrying this T cell receptor beta chain turned up a few times. The antigen is unknown. This specimen comes from a study of T-cell memory formation after mild COVID-19. Study results and caveats: Later expanders leaned CD4+, whereas clones that contracted between day 15 and 85 were balanced CD4/CD8. Memory sampled before infection contained some responding clones, suggesting cross-reactive memory joined. CD4+ contracting clones were found mainly in CM and EM, and CD8+ ones in EMRA.

The CDR3 covers 17 residues. Trimming shortened V by 1 base and J by 6 bases, and 20 bases separated the two germline ends. Germline CDR1 MNHNS, CDR2 SASEGT. MiXCR, run by TCRdb on the 5' RACE reads, gives a single entry per CDR3 protein. Of fewer than 150,000 distinct CDR3 sequences listed, approximately 22% are singletons. V usage is TRBV6-1 and J usage is TRBJ2-3; tentative D call: TRBD2 (5 bases). The sample taken for sequencing was PBMCs or a T cell subset sorted from them (not recorded which). The clonotype was recovered from a man between 18 and 35 years old who had mild COVID-19 (a few samples of this study predate the infection). Cell type and time point are not known. CDR3 region: CASSEGSRRSERDTQYF. The CDR3 DNA reads TGTGCCAGCAGTGAAGGCAGCAGGAGGTCCGAACGGGATACGCAGTATTTT.